This note documents a single T cell receptor beta chain sequence. What it binds is not known. The study reverse transcribed the entire isolated RNA, so it sequenced expressed TCRB transcripts. Method: immunoSEQ multiplex PCR; TCRdb's copy keeps in-frame clones and lacks some. Found here are more than 200,000 clones, approximately 16% of them singletons; the top ten hold approximately 0.087%. The data belong to a study of beta chain features in type 1 diabetes. Study-wide findings and caveats: Equally in patients and controls, shorter templates might have been favored by PCR. The naive, central memory and Treg TCRB repertoires showed an apparent similarity that was greater among patients than among healthy donors. Individuals with type 1 diabetes displayed fewer insertions and more deletions at VDJ junctions. Moderately but significantly shorter TCRB CDR3s were found in Type 1 diabetes patients in all four CD4+ subsets.

Trimming removed 0 bases from V and 3 bases from J, with 15 bases in between. There are 16 residues in the CDR3. Per germline, CDR1 SGHVS and CDR2 FNYEAQ. CD45RO/CCR7/CD25/CD127/CD95/CD27 sorting isolated CD4+ naive, central memory, regulatory and stem cell-like memory cells. Sequenced: naive CD4+ T cells from blood. The chain links TRBV7-6 to TRBJ2-7; TRBD1 is a possible D gene (6 bases). The receptor comes from a man aged 30 to 39 with type 1 diabetes. CDR3 DNA sequence: TGTGCCAGCAGCTTAGCGGCAGGGGCAATTGTCTACGAGCAGTACTTC. Its protein is CASSLAAGAIVYEQYF.